This T cell receptor (beta chain) emerged from a study of shared clonotypes between healthy human individuals. A note on this clone: Its antigen is currently unknown.

The protocol was immunoSEQ multiplex PCR, while the TCRdb copy is restricted to in-frame clones and leaves out a portion. This sample carries 2 million to 2.5 million clones, 85% to 95% of them seen once, and the ten largest clones take about 0.41%. Study outcomes and limitations: The diversity represented, both genetic and in exposure history, was limited by few donors. Relative to clonotypes present in all four donors, those not shared had lower generation probabilities.

This CDR3 comprises 13 residues. CDR1 SNHLY and CDR2 FYNNEI come from the germline V gene. The V and J ends lost 6 bases and 3 bases respectively, with 11 bases between them. The chain carries TRBV2 and TRBJ2-5; no clear D. This TCR was sampled from a man between 18 and 29 years old in good health. Some clones in this sample may be carry-over from other donors' samples. Specimen: naive CD4+ T cells from PBMCs. Subset in this sample: CD45RA+ positively selected. The CDR3 DNA is TGTGCCAGCAGAGGCCAGCCTAAAGAGACCCAGTACTTC. This sequence encodes CASRGQPKETQYF. Looking up the rest from reference TRBV2 and TRBJ2-5 gives the full variable domain: EPEVTQTPSHQVTQMGQEVILRCVPISNHLYFYWYRQILGQKVEFLVSFYNNEISEKSEIFDDQFSVERPDGSNFTLKIRSTKLEDSAMYFCASRGQPKETQYFGPGTRLLVL.